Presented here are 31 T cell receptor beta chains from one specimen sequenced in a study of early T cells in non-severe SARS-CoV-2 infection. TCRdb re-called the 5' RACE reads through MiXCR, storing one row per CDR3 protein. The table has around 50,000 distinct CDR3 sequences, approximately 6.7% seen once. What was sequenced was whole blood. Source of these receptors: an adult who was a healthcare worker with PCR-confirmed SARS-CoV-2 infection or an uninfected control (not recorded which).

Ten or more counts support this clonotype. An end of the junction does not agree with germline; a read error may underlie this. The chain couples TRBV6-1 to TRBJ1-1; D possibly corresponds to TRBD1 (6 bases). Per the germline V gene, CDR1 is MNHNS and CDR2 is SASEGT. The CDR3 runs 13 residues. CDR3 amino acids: CASSEDRTLGAFF. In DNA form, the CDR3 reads TGCGCCAGCAGTGAAGACAGGACCCTTGGGGCTTTCTTT.

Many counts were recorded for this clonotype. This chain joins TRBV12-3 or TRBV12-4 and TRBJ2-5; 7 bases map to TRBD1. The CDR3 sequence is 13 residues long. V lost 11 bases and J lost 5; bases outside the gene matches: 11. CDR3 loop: CAGRGGRVETQYF. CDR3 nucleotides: TGTGCCGGTAGAGGGGGCAGGGTGGAGACCCAGTACTTC.

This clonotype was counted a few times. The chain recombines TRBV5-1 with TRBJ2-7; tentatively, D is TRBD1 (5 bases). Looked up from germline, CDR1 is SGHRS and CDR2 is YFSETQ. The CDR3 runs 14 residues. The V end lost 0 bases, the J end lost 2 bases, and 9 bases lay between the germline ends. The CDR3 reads CASSLGRETYEQYF. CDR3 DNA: TGCGCCAGCAGCTTGGGCAGGGAAACCTACGAGCAGTACTTC.

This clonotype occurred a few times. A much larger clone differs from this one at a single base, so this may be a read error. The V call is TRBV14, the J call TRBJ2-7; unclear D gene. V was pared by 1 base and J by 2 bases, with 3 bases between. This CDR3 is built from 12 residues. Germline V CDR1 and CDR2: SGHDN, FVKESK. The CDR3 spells CASSQGPYEQYF. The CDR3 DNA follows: TGTGCCAGCAGCCAAGGGCCCTACGAGCAGTACTTC.

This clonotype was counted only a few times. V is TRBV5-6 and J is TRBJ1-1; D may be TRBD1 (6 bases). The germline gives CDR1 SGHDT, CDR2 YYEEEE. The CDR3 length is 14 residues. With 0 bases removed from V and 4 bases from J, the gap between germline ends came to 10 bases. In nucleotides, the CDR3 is TGTGCCAGCAGCTTGGACAGGGCGGTCACTGAAGCTTTCTTT. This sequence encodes CASSLDRAVTEAFF.

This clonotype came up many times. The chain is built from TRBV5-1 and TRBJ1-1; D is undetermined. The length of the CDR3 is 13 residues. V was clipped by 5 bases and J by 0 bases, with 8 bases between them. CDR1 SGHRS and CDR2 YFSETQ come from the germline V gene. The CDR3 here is CASRALVNTEAFF. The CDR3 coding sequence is TGCGCCAGCAGGGCCTTGGTGAACACTGAAGCTTTCTTT.

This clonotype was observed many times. The CDR3 DNA reads as TGTGCCAGCAGCCGTCGGGGGGATGTAAGAGAGACCCAGTACTTC. Translation gives CASSRRGDVRETQYF. V and J are TRBV7-6 and TRBJ2-5, with 7 bases aligning to TRBD2. Germline CDR1 and CDR2: SGHVS and FNYEAQ. Germline trimming cut 5 bases from V and 4 bases from J; bases unmatched to any gene: 10. The length of the CDR3 is 15 residues.

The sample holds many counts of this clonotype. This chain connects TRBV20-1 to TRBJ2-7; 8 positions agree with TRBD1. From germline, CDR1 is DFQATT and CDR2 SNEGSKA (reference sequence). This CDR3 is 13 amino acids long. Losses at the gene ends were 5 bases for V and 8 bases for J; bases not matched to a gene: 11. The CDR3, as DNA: TGCAGTGCTCACGAGACAGGGGAAAGAAAGCAGTACTTC. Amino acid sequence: CSAHETGERKQYF.

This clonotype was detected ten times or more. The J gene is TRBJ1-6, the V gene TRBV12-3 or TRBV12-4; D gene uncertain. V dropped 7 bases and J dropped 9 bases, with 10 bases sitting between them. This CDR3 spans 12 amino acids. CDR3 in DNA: TGTGCCAGCACCCCGGGTGGTTCACCCCTCCACTTT. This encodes CASTPGGSPLHF.

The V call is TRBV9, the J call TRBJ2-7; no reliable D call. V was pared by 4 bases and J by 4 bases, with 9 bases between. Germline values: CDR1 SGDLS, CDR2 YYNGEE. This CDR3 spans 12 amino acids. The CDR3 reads CASSTGQYEQYF. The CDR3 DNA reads TGTGCCAGCAGCACCGGGCAATACGAGCAGTACTTC. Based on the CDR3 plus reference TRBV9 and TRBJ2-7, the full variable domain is DSGVTQTPKHLITATGQRVTLRCSPRSGDLSVYWYQQSLDQGLQFLIQYYNGEERAKGNILERFSAQQFPDLHSELNLSSLELGDSALYFCASSTGQYEQYFGPGTRLTVT.

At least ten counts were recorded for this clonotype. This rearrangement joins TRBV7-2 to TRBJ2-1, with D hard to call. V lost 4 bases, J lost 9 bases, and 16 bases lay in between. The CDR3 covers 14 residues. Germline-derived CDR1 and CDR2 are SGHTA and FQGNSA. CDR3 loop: CASSSDWSHGEQFF. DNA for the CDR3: TGTGCCAGCAGCTCCGATTGGTCCCACGGTGAGCAGTTCTTC.

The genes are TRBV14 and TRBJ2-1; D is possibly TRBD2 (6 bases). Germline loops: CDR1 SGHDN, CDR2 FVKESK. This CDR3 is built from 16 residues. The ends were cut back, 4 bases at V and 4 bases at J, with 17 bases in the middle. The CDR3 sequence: CASSRGSGGSYNEQFF. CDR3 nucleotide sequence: TGTGCCAGCAGCCGCGGATCCGGGGGTTCGTACAATGAGCAGTTCTTC.

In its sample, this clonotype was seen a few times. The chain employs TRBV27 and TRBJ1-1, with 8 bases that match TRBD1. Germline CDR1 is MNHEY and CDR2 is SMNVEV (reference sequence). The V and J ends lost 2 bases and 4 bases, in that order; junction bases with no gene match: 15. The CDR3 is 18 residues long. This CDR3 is CASSLLWTGRNVGTEAFF. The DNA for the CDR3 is TGTGCCAGCAGTTTACTCTGGACAGGGCGGAATGTAGGCACTGAAGCTTTCTTT.

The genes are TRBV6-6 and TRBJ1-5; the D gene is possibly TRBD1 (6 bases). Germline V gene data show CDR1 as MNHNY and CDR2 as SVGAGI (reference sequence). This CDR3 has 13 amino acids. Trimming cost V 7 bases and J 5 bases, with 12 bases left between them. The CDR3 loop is CASKEGVDQPQHF. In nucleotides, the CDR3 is TGTGCCAGCAAAGAGGGGGTAGATCAGCCCCAGCATTTT.

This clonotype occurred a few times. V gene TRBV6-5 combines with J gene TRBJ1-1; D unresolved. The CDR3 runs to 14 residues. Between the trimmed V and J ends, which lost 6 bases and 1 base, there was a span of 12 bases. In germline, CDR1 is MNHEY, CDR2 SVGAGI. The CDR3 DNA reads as TGTGCCAGCAGCCGAGAACCCACGAACACTGAAGCTTTCTTT. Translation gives CASSREPTNTEAFF.

CDR3 residues: CASSRLAGIQETQYF. The CDR3 DNA follows: TGTGCCAGCAGCCGACTAGCGGGGATCCAAGAGACCCAGTACTTC. This sequence joins TRBV2 and TRBJ2-5, with 11 bases fitting TRBD2. Germline values: CDR1 SNHLY, CDR2 FYNNEI. The CDR3 is made up of 15 amino acids. J lost 1 base, V lost 6 bases, and 4 bases had no gene match.

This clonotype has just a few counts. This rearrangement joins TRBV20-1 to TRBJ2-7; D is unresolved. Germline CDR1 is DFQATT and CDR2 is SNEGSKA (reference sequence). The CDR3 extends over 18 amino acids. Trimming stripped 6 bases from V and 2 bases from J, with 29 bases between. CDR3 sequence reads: CSAPTPPLQIYTPYEQYF. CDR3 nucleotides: TGCAGTGCCCCTACACCACCCCTACAGATTTACACTCCCTACGAGCAGTACTTC.

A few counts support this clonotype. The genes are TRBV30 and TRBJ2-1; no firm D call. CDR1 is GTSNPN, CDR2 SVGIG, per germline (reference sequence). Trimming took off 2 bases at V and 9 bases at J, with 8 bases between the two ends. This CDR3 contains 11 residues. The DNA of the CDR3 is TGTGCCTGGAGTCCTTTGGGTGAGCAGTTCTTC. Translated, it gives CAWSPLGEQFF.

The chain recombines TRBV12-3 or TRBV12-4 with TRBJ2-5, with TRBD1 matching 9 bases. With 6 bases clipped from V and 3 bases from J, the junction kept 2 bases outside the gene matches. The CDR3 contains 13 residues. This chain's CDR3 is CASRGDREETQYF. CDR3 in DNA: TGTGCCAGCAGGGGGGACAGGGAAGAGACCCAGTACTTC.

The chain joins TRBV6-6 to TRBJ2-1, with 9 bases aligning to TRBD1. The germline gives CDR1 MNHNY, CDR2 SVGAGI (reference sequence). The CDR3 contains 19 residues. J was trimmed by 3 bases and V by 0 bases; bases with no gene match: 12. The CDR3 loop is CASSYSELSGTGNYNEQFF. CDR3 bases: TGTGCCAGCAGTTACTCCGAACTCTCCGGGACAGGGAACTACAATGAGCAGTTCTTC.

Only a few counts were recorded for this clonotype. The CDR3: CASSEDAGRHYNEQFF. As DNA, the CDR3 is TGTGCCAGCAGTGAAGATGCGGGGCGCCACTACAATGAGCAGTTCTTC. This chain joins TRBV2 and TRBJ2-1, with D perhaps TRBD2 (6 bases). V was shortened by 1 base and J by 3 bases, with 13 bases between the two germline ends. The CDR3 covers 16 residues. The germline V gene encodes CDR1 SNHLY and CDR2 FYNNEI.

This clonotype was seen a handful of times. Here the CDR3 DNA reads TGCAGTGCTAGAGATCTTGCAAGCCCATTCATCAAAGAGACCCAGTACTTC. Translation gives CSARDLASPFIKETQYF. This chain uses TRBV20-1 with TRBJ2-5; D ambiguous. V gave up 0 bases and J gave up 3 bases, with 20 bases separating them. Germline V gene data show CDR1 as DFQATT and CDR2 as SNEGSKA (reference sequence). The CDR3 is made up of 17 amino acids.

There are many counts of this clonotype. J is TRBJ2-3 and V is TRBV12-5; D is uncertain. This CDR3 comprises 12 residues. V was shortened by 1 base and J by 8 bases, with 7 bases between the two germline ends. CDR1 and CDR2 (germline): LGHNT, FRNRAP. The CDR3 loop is CASGLGFGTQYF. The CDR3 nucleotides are TGTGCTAGTGGTTTGGGGTTTGGTACGCAGTATTTT.

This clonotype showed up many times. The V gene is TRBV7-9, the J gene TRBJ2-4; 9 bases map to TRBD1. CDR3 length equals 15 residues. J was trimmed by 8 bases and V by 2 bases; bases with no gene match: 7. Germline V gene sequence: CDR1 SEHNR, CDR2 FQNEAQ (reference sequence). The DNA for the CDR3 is TGTGCCAGCAGCTTATTAGGGGACAGGGTTGACATTCAGTACTTC. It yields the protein CASSLLGDRVDIQYF.

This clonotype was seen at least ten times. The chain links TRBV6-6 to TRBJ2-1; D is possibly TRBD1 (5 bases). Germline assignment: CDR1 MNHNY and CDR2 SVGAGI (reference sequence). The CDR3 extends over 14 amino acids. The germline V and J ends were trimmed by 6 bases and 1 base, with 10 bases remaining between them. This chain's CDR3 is CASRTGESYNEQFF. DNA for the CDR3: TGTGCCAGCAGAACAGGAGAATCCTACAATGAGCAGTTCTTC.

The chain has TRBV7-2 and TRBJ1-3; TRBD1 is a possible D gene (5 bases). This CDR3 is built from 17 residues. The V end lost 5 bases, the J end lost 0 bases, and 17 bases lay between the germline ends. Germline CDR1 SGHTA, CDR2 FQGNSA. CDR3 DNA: TGTGCCAGCAGCCGATCGACGGTTACAGGCTCTGGAAACACCATATATTTT. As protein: CASSRSTVTGSGNTIYF. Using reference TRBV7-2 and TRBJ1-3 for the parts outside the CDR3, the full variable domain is GAGVSQSPSNKVTEKGKDVELRCDPISGHTALYWYRQSLGQGLEFLIYFQGNSAPDKSGLPSDRFSAERTGGSVSTLTIQRTQQEDSAVYLCASSRSTVTGSGNTIYFGEGSWLTVV.

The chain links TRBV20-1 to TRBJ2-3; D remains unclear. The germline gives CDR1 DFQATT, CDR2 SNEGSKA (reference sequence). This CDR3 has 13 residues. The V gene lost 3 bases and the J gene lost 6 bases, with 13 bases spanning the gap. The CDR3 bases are TGCAGTGCTAGCCCCACAAGTGGGGATACGCAGTATTTT. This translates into CSASPTSGDTQYF.

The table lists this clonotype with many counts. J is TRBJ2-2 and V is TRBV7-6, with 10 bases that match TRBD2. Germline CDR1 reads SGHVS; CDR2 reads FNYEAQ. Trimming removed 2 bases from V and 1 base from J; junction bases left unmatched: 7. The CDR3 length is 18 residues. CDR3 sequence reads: CASSLRLAGEVNTGELFF. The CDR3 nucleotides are TGTGCCAGCAGCTTACGCCTAGCGGGGGAGGTGAACACCGGGGAGCTGTTTTTT.

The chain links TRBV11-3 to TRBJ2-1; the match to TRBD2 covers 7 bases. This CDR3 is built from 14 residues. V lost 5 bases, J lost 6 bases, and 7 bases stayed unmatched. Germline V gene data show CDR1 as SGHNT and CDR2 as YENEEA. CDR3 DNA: TGTGCCAGCAGCGGAGGACTAGGGGCCAATGAGCAGTTCTTC. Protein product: CASSGGLGANEQFF.

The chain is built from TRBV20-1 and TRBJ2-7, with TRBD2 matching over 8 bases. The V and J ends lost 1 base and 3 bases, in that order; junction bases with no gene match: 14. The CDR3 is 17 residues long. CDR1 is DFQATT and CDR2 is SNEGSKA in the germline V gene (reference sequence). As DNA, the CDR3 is TGCAGTGCTAGAGTTCCCGGGACTAGAATCATCCGCTACGAGCAGTACTTC. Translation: CSARVPGTRIIRYEQYF.

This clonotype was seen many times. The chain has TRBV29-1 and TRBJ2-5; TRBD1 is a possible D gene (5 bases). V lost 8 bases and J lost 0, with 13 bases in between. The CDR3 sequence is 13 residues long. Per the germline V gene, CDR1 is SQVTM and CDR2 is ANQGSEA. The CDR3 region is CSCEGDNQETQYF. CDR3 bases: TGCAGCTGCGAAGGGGATAACCAAGAGACCCAGTACTTC.